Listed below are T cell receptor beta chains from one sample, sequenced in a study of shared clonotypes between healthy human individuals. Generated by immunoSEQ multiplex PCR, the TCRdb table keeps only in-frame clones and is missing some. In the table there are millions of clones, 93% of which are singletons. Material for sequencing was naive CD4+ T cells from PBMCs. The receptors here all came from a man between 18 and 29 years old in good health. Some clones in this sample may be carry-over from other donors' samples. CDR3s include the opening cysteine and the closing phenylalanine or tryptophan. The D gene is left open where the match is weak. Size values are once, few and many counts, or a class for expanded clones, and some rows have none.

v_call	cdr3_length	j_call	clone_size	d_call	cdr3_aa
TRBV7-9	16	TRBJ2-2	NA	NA	CASSLRPIGDTGELFF
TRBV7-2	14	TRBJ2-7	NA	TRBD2	CASSTGLAGNEQYF
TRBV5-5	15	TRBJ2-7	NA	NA	CASSFVHVGEYEQYF
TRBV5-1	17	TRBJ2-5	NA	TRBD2	CASSLDPTSGARETQYF
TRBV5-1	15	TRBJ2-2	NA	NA	CASSLGPRGTGELFF
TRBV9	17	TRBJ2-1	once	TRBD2	CASSEAGGGGHGNEQFF
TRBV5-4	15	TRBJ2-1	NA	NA	CASSPGVTAYNEQFF
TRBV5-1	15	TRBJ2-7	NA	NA	CASTVSPRELYEQYF
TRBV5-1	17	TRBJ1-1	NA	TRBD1	CASSLSPGGGSSTEAFF
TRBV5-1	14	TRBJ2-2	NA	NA	CASSLKASTGELFF
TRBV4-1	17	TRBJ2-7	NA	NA	CASSQGSQRTRFGGQYF
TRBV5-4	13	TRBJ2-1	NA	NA	CASSPDTYNEQFF
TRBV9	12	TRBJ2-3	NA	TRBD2	CASSGLADTQYF
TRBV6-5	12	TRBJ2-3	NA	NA	CASRGPTDTQYF
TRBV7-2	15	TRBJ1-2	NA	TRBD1	CASGLSTGLDYGYTF
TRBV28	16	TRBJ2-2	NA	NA	CASSPPGSRDTGELFF
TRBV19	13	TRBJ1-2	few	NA	CASRPRGRAGYTF
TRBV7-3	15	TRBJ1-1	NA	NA	CASSLLGQSNTEAFF
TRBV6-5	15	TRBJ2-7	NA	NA	CASSSRVGHPLEQYF
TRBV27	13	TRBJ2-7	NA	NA	CASSRPPLYEQYF
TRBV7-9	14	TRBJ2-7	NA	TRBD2	CASSLPGGTYEQYF
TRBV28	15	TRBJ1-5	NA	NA	CASSSWGAGNQPQHF
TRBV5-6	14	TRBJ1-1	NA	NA	CASSLFAGPTEAFF
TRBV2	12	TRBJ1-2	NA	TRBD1	CASTSDRAGYTF
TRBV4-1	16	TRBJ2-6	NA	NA	CASSPRQQPGANVLTF
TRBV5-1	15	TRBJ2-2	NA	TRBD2	CASSSTSGSGGELFF
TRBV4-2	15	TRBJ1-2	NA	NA	CASSQDPSIIWGYTF
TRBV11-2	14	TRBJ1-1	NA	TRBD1	CASSRDRGNTEAFF
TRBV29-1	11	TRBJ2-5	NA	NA	CSVVEQETQYF
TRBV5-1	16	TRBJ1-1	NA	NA	CASSLIGGRAPAEAFF
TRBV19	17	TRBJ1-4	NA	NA	CASSLNRASSANEKLFF
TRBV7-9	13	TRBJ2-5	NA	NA	CASSSRSGETQYF
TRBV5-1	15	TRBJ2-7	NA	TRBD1	CASSPSGTGVDEQYF
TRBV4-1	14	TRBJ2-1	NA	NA	CASSQLALWDEQFF
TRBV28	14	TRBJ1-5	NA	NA	CASSFRGRNQPQHF
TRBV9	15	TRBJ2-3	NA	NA	CASSVVGVGTDTQYF
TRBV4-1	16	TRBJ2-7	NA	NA	CASSRRPSRSSYEQYF
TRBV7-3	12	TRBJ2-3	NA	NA	CASAEATDTQYF
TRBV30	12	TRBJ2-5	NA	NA	CAWSPGPETQYF
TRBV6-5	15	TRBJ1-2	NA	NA	CASSYSRGLSYGYTF
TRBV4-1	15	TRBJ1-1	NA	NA	CASSQPPNVGTEAFF
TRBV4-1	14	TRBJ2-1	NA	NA	CASSRLAFLDEQFF
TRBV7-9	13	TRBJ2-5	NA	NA	CASSSRGAETQYF
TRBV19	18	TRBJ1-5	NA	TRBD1	CASSTQRDRSFSNQPQHF
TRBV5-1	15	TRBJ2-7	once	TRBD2	CASSLTSGNPYEQYF
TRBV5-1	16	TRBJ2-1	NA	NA	CASSPRPGSSYNEQFF
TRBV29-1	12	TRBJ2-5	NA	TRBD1	CSVTGGAETQYF
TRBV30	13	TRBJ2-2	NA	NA	CAWSVWASGELFF
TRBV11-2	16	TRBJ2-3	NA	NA	CASSLFPGGNSDTQYF
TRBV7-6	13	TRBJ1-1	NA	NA	CASSSRENTEAFF
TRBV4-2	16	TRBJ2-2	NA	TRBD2	CASSQAPAGGLRELFF
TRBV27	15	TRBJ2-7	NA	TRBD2	CASSLSAGFFYEQYF
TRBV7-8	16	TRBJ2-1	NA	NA	CASSLIGGRTYNEQFF